These 29 T cell receptor beta chains share one sample of origin, sequenced in a study of cytomegalovirus exposure and HLA in healthy donors. The PCR ran on 60 Vbeta and 13 Jbeta primers. The method was immunoSEQ multiplex PCR; TCRdb's version includes in-frame clones alone and lacks a portion of them. The sample lists 65,000 to 80,000 clones, 74% occurring once. The sample consisted of PBMCs. Every receptor here comes from a man between 35 and 55 years old in good health and CMV-seropositive.

The V and J genes are TRBV7-9 and TRBJ2-1, with TRBD2 matching over 11 bases. Germline-derived CDR1 and CDR2 are SEHNR and FQNEAQ (reference sequence). The CDR3 has 17 residues. Trimming took 5 bases from V and 2 from J; bases not matched to a gene: 8. This CDR3 reads CASSPTSGGTTYNEQFF. The CDR3 coding sequence is TGTGCCAGCAGCCCTACTAGCGGGGGTACTACCTACAATGAGCAGTTCTTC.

V and J are TRBV2 and TRBJ1-4; D is unresolved. The CDR3 has 13 residues. Germline loops: CDR1 SNHLY, CDR2 FYNNEI. The V end was cut by 4 bases, the J end by 4 bases, with 7 bases between. CDR3 coding DNA: TGTGCCAGCAGTGGCAGTGTTAATGAAAAACTGTTTTTT. Translation: CASSGSVNEKLFF. The whole variable domain, filled in from reference TRBV2 and TRBJ1-4, reads EPEVTQTPSHQVTQMGQEVILRCVPISNHLYFYWYRQILGQKVEFLVSFYNNEISEKSEIFDDQFSVERPDGSNFTLKIRSTKLEDSAMYFCASSGSVNEKLFFGSGTQLSVL.

This chain uses TRBV9 with TRBJ2-1; tentatively, D is TRBD2 (5 bases). Germline V CDR1 and CDR2: SGDLS, YYNGEE. The CDR3 extends over 12 amino acids. The V end was cut by 4 bases, the J end by 13 bases, with 15 bases between. The CDR3 spells CASSRPWETQFF. CDR3 bases: TGTGCCAGCAGCCGGCCTTGGGAGACCCAGTTCTTC.

This clone was observed once. The chain is built from TRBV19 and TRBJ1-3; D possibly corresponds to TRBD1 (5 bases). V gave up 5 bases and J gave up 9 bases, with 11 bases separating them. The CDR3 has 12 residues. The V gene's germline CDR1 is LNHDA and CDR2 SQIVND (reference sequence). The CDR3 DNA sequence: TGTGCCAGTAGTCGGCAGGGTGGCACCATATATTTT. As protein: CASSRQGGTIYF.

This chain joins TRBV19 and TRBJ2-1; TRBD2 matches at 8 bases. There are 14 residues in the CDR3. V dropped 3 bases and J dropped 7; count of bases not matched to a gene: 5. Germline V gene lookup returns CDR1 LNHDA and CDR2 SQIVND (reference sequence). The CDR3 here is CASSISGAGNEQFF. DNA of the CDR3: TGTGCCAGTAGTATTAGCGGGGCTGGTAATGAGCAGTTCTTC.

The chain is built from TRBV28 and TRBJ1-6, with D possibly matching TRBD1 (6 bases). Germline V gene data show CDR1 as MDHEN and CDR2 as SYDVKM. V lost 1 base, J lost 12 bases, and 13 bases lay in between. The CDR3 runs 14 residues. Written as DNA, the CDR3 is TGTGCCAGCAGTTTATCACAGGGAAAATTACCCCTCCACTTT. It translates to CASSLSQGKLPLHF.

The rearrangement uses TRBV5-1 and TRBJ2-6; 7 nucleotides align to TRBD1. Germline V gene sequence: CDR1 SGHRS, CDR2 YFSETQ. The trim removed 2 bases at V and 4 bases at J, leaving 6 bases unmatched. This CDR3 has 16 amino acids. The CDR3: CASSFHTGDGANVLTF. CDR3 nucleotides: TGCGCCAGCAGCTTTCACACAGGGGACGGGGCCAACGTCCTGACTTTC.

The rearrangement joins TRBV5-1 to TRBJ2-7; 7 nucleotides line up with TRBD1. This CDR3 region has 14 residues. Germline CDR1 SGHRS, CDR2 YFSETQ. V lost 5 bases and J lost 0; bases outside the gene matches: 5. The CDR3 DNA follows: TGCGCCAGCAGTAGGACAGGATCCTCCTACGAGCAGTACTTC. As protein: CASSRTGSSYEQYF. Looking up the rest from reference TRBV5-1 and TRBJ2-7 gives the full variable domain: KAGVTQTPRYLIKTRGQQVTLSCSPISGHRSVSWYQQTPGQGLQFLFEYFSETQRNKGNFPGRFSGRQFSNSRSEMNVSTLELGDSALYLCASSRTGSSYEQYFGPGTRLTVT.

This clone was seen a handful of times. V and J are TRBV28 and TRBJ2-5; 12 bases are a match to TRBD2. CDR1 and CDR2 (germline): MDHEN, SYDVKM. This CDR3 is built from 22 residues. Losses at the gene ends were 5 bases for V and 5 bases for J; bases not matched to a gene: 27. Here the CDR3 reads CASSPPDRGASGRELVGETQYF. Here the CDR3 DNA reads TGTGCCAGCAGTCCCCCGGACAGGGGCGCTAGCGGGAGGGAATTGGTTGGGGAGACCCAGTACTTC.

The sample holds a few counts of this clone. The chain joins TRBV19 to TRBJ2-7; TRBD1 matches 8 bases. V lost 7 bases and J lost 3; bases outside the gene matches: 8. The length of the CDR3 is 14 residues. The germline gives CDR1 LNHDA, CDR2 SQIVND (reference sequence). CDR3 residues: CASTPGQDYYEQYF. Here the CDR3 DNA reads TGTGCCAGTACCCCGGGACAGGATTACTACGAGCAGTACTTC.

The rearrangement links TRBV4-1 to TRBJ1-2; D is perhaps TRBD1 (5 bases). CDR3 size: 16 residues. CDR1 is MGHRA and CDR2 is YSYEKL in the germline V gene. V dropped 0 bases and J dropped 7 bases, with 18 bases sitting between them. CDR3 sequence: CASSQEAGDLRGGYTF. The CDR3 region has the DNA TGCGCCAGCAGCCAAGAGGCGGGGGATCTCCGGGGTGGCTACACCTTC.

The V call is TRBV4-1, the J call TRBJ2-2, with a tentative D call TRBD2 (5 bases). V shed 4 bases and J shed 4 bases, with 13 bases lying between them. The germline V gene has CDR1 MGHRA and CDR2 YSYEKL. This CDR3 is 15 amino acids long. CDR3: CASSPVALVTGELFF. The DNA for the CDR3 is TGCGCCAGCAGCCCTGTAGCGTTAGTCACCGGGGAGCTGTTTTTT.

This chain uses TRBV28 with TRBJ2-1, with 9 bases lining up with TRBD2. This CDR3 is 15 amino acids long. J lost 4 bases, V lost 5 bases, and 6 bases had no gene match. CDR1 is MDHEN and CDR2 is SYDVKM in the germline V gene. The CDR3, as DNA: TGTGCCAGCAGTCCCCCCACTAGCGGGTACAATGAGCAGTTCTTC. Encoded protein: CASSPPTSGYNEQFF.

With respect to this clone: A read error may account for a junction end that differs from germline. This chain uses TRBV4-2 with TRBJ1-6; no definite D call. The CDR3 has 15 residues. Germline lookup yields CDR1 LGHNA and CDR2 YNFKEQ. Here the CDR3 DNA reads TGTGCCAGCAGACAAGAACCAGGCACCTTTTCACCCCTCCACTTT. Amino acids: CASRQEPGTFSPLHF.

J is TRBJ1-1 and V is TRBV7-9; 7 bases are shared with TRBD1. Trimming at V came to 7 bases and at J to 1 base, leaving 6 bases not matched to a gene. The CDR3 length is 14 residues. Per germline, CDR1 SEHNR and CDR2 FQNEAQ (reference sequence). The CDR3 bases are TGTGCCAGCATCCCGAACAGGGGGAACACTGAAGCTTTCTTT. Translating gives CASIPNRGNTEAFF.

V gene TRBV7-9 combines with J gene TRBJ2-1; the match to TRBD1 covers 8 bases. The CDR3 is 14 amino acids. Germline V CDR1 and CDR2: SEHNR, FQNEAQ (reference sequence). The V segment lost 6 bases and the J segment 7 bases; nucleotides outside the gene matches: 8. CDR3 sequence: CASSTTGARNEQFF. The CDR3 DNA sequence: TGTGCCAGCAGTACGACAGGGGCGAGGAATGAGCAGTTCTTC. Supplemented by reference TRBV7-9 and TRBJ2-1, the full variable domain reads DTGVSQNPRHKITKRGQNVTFRCDPISEHNRLYWYRQTLGQGPEFLTYFQNEAQLEKSRLLSDRFSAERPKGSFSTLEIQRTEQGDSAMYLCASSTTGARNEQFFGPGTRLTVL.

V usage is TRBV5-1 and J usage is TRBJ1-2; 11 nucleotides line up with TRBD1. From germline, CDR1 is SGHRS and CDR2 YFSETQ. Trimming removed 0 bases from V and 1 base from J; junction bases left unmatched: 5. The CDR3 has 17 residues. CDR3: CASSLGPGTGGNYGYTF. CDR3 coding DNA: TGCGCCAGCAGCTTGGGCCCCGGGACAGGGGGTAACTATGGCTACACCTTC.

The J gene is TRBJ2-1, the V gene TRBV6-5, with TRBD2 identical over 7 bases. After removal of 5 bases from V and 1 base from J, the junction contained 5 bases not matched to a gene. CDR1 and CDR2 from the germline V gene are MNHEY and SVGAGI. The CDR3 extends over 15 amino acids. The CDR3 here is CASSKTGGSYNEQFF. CDR3 in DNA: TGTGCCAGCAGTAAAACGGGAGGTTCCTACAATGAGCAGTTCTTC.

This clone was counted only a few times. The chain has TRBV6-1 and TRBJ2-2; D ambiguous. The CDR3 has 14 amino acids. The germline gives CDR1 MNHNS, CDR2 SASEGT. V lost 1 base and J lost 4, with 7 bases in between. The CDR3 DNA follows: TGTGCCAGCAGTGAAGAGGCTAGCACCGGGGAGCTGTTTTTT. It codes for CASSEEASTGELFF.

The chain joins TRBV25-1 to TRBJ2-7; D is uncertain. This CDR3 contains 12 residues. Trimming took 4 bases from V and 2 from J, leaving 6 bases between them. Germline values: CDR1 MGHDK, CDR2 SYGVNS. This chain's CDR3 is CASSVATYEQYF. CDR3 coding DNA: TGTGCCAGCAGTGTGGCCACCTACGAGCAGTACTTC.

The count of this clone is one. The rearrangement uses TRBV2 and TRBJ1-1, with TRBD1 matching over 10 bases. V lost 7 bases to trimming and J lost 2 bases; unmatched junction nucleotides: 4. The CDR3 runs to 14 residues. Germline CDR1 reads SNHLY; CDR2 reads FYNNEI. Here the CDR3 DNA reads TGTGCCAGCACTGAGACAGGGGGCAACACTGAAGCTTTCTTT. Protein product: CASTETGGNTEAFF.

The chain carries TRBV5-1 and TRBJ2-5; maybe TRBD2 (6 bases). The CDR3 covers 15 residues. Germline values: CDR1 SGHRS, CDR2 YFSETQ. V was pared by 1 base and J by 5 bases, with 15 bases between. This CDR3 reads CASSLTGVIGETQYF. CDR3 nucleotides: TGCGCCAGCAGCTTGACGGGAGTAATCGGGGAGACCCAGTACTTC.

This chain joins TRBV4-3 and TRBJ2-2; the match to TRBD2 covers 9 bases. CDR1 and CDR2 (germline): LGHNA, YSLEER. This CDR3 has 16 amino acids. Trimming cost V 9 bases and J 6 bases; bases outside gene matches: 14. The CDR3 region has the DNA TGCGCCAGTAGGCTGGAAGCGGGGGGCGAGTCCGGGGAGCTGTTTTTT. It translates to CASRLEAGGESGELFF.

Comment on this clone: Germline is not matched at one junction end, which may reflect a read error. V and J are TRBV20-1 and TRBJ2-5; possible D gene TRBD2, 5 bases. The length of the CDR3 is 11 residues. Germline V gene sequence: CDR1 DFQATT, CDR2 SNEGSKA (reference sequence). The CDR3 reads CRASYQETQYF. The CDR3 coding sequence is TGCAGAGCTAGCTACCAAGAGACCCAGTACTTC.

The V and J genes are TRBV6-1 and TRBJ2-7; 11 positions match TRBD2. In germline, CDR1 is MNHNS, CDR2 SASEGT. V lost 7 bases to trimming and J lost 3 bases; unmatched junction nucleotides: 5. The CDR3 contains 14 residues. The CDR3: CASKGLAEDYEQYF. CDR3 sequence (DNA): TGTGCCAGCAAGGGACTAGCGGAGGACTACGAGCAGTACTTC.

V gene TRBV6-1 combines with J gene TRBJ2-1; D call uncertain. Per germline, CDR1 MNHNS and CDR2 SASEGT. The ends were cut back, 4 bases at V and 4 bases at J, with 11 bases in the middle. The CDR3 runs to 14 residues. CDR3 residues: CASSGRGSYNEQFF. CDR3 nucleotide sequence: TGTGCCAGCAGTGGGCGAGGTTCTTACAATGAGCAGTTCTTC.

V and J are TRBV10-3 and TRBJ2-7, with a possible D match to TRBD2 (5 bases). Deletions cut 7 bases from V and 3 bases from J, with 10 bases between. The CDR3 contains 12 residues. Germline V gene lookup returns CDR1 ENHRY and CDR2 SYGVKD. The CDR3, as DNA: TGTGCCATCACACGGGATGGCTACGAGCAGTACTTC. This codes for CAITRDGYEQYF.

The V and J genes are TRBV27 and TRBJ1-5; 9 positions agree with TRBD1. The trim removed 4 bases at V and 9 bases at J, leaving 7 bases unmatched. The V gene's germline CDR1 is MNHEY and CDR2 SMNVEV (reference sequence). This CDR3 region has 14 residues. CDR3 in DNA: TGTGCCAGCAGTTGGGGACAGGGTAGGTGGCCCCAGCATTTT. Translation gives CASSWGQGRWPQHF.

The rearrangement uses TRBV5-1 and TRBJ1-1; 7 bases are shared with TRBD1. The CDR3 has 14 amino acids. The ends lost 0 bases at V and 7 bases at J; junction bases unmatched: 6. Germline values: CDR1 SGHRS, CDR2 YFSETQ. This chain's CDR3 is CASSLERGPGEAFF. The DNA for the CDR3 is TGCGCCAGCAGCTTGGAGAGGGGGCCGGGTGAAGCTTTCTTT. Full variable domain (outside the CDR3, taken from reference TRBV5-1 and TRBJ1-1): KAGVTQTPRYLIKTRGQQVTLSCSPISGHRSVSWYQQTPGQGLQFLFEYFSETQRNKGNFPGRFSGRQFSNSRSEMNVSTLELGDSALYLCASSLERGPGEAFFGQGTRLTVV.